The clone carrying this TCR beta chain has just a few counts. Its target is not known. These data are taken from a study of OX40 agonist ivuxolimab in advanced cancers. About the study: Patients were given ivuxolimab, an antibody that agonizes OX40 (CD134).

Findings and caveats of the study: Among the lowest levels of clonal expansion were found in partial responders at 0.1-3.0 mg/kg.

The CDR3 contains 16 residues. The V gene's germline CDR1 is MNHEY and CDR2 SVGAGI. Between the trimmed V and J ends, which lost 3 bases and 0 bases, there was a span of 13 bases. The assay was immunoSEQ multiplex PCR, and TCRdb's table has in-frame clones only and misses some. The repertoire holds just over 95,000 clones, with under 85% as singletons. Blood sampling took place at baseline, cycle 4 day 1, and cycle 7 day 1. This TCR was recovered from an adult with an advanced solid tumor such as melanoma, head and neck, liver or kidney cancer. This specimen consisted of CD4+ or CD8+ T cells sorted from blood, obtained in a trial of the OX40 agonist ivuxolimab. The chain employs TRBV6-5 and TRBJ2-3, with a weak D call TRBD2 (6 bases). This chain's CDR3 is CASSYEAGRSTDTQYF. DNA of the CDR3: TGTGCCAGCAGTTATGAGGCGGGACGGAGCACAGATACGCAGTATTTT.